Described below is a single TCR beta chain sequence and its context. Its antigen is as yet unknown. The sample is drawn from a study of T cell responses to AZD1222 COVID-19 vaccine. Study information: Second-dose groups at about 4 or about 12 weeks were pooled.

Measured with immunoSEQ multiplex PCR; TCRdb has only the in-frame clones, and not every one. The data hold about 110,000 clones, with around nine tenths observed a single time. Study conclusions and caveats: Vaccination with two AZD1222 doses was followed by a rise in Spike-specific TCR breadth and depth. Repertoires in all cases were sampled only once the peak T cell response had passed. Among the donors, most were white British and more were female, and clonal diversity was possibly underestimated.

Germline CDR1 reads KGHSH; CDR2 reads LQKENI. CDR3 size: 16 residues. V gave up 1 base and J gave up 6 bases; unmatched junction bases: 6. The TCR sequence derives from an adult in good health. The chain recombines TRBV18 with TRBJ2-1; TRBD2 matches at 10 bases. The sample in question was peripheral blood, obtained on day 0 of AZD1222 vaccination. CDR3 region: CASSPQRGGNSNEQFF. CDR3 bases: TGTGCCAGCTCACCACAGCGGGGGGGAAACAGCAATGAGCAGTTCTTC.